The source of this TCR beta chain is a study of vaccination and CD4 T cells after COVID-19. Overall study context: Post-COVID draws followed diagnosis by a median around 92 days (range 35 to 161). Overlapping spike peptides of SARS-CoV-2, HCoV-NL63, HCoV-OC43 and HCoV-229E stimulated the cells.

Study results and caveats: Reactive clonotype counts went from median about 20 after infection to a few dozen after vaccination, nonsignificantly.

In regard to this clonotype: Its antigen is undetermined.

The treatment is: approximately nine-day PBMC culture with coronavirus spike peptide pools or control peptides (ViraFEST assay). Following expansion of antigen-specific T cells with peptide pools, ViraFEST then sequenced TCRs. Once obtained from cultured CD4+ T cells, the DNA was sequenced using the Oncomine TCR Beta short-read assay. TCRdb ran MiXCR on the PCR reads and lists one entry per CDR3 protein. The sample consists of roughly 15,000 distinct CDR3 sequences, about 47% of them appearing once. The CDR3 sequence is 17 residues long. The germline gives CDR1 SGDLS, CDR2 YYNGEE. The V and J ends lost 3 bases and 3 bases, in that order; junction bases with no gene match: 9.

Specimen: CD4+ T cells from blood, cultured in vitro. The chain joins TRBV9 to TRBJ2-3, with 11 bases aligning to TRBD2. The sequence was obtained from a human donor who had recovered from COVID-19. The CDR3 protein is CASSDRSGRARTDTQYF. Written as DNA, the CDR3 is TGTGCCAGCAGCGACCGTAGCGGGAGGGCCCGGACAGATACGCAGTATTTT.